This paragraph covers one TCR beta chain sequence. This specimen comes from a study of blood T cell repertoires in COVID-19. Overall study: Sites across the United States, Italy and Spain contributed samples from acute and convalescent COVID-19. The cDNA or gDNA used as material had been derived from T cells, B-cell-depleted T cells, or PBMCs.

Unmatched junction bases numbered 8, after V lost 3 bases and J lost 7 bases. CDR1 and CDR2 (germline): KGHDR, SFDVKD. There are 14 residues in the CDR3. How the authors handled the data: The assay estimated nucleated cells by amplifying reference gene primers. Here immunoSEQ multiplex PCR was the method, and the copy in TCRdb shows in-frame clones only, minus some. V and J calls and clone size follow that table, whereas D and trimming were derived from the DNA. Of 200,000 to 300,000 clones in the sample, over 80% were seen once. The chain employs TRBV24-1 and TRBJ2-7; the match to TRBD1 covers 7 bases. The sequence derives from a human donor in a cohort sampled during active COVID-19. Sequencing was done on a sample of peripheral blood. CDR3 region: CATSDPGTAKEQYF. For the CDR3, the DNA is TGTGCCACCAGTGATCCCGGGACAGCGAAAGAGCAGTACTTC.